This TCR beta chain was captured in a study of CD8 T cells in Susac syndrome. Study at large: When blood was drawn, patients with Susac syndrome were on intravenous immunoglobulin alone, on corticosteroids, or therapy-naive. The study's findings and limits: Regarding the TCR sequencing and HLA analysis, the study admitted that a relatively small number of individuals were involved.

Germline CDR1 and CDR2: LGHDT and YNNKEL (reference sequence). V was trimmed by 3 bases and J by 6 bases, leaving 14 bases between them. The CDR3 spans 14 residues. TEMRA cells were enriched by FACS, and CD4+ and CD8+ T cells were negatively isolated. RNA in amounts of roughly 0.5 to 1 ug was reverse transcribed with random hexamers. The TCR beta CDR3 was amplified by immunoSEQ multiplex PCR across 54 Vbeta, 13 Jbeta. MiXCR was run by TCRdb on the immunoSEQ multiplex PCR reads, yielding one entry per CDR3 protein. The sample contains about 190,000 distinct CDR3 sequences, roughly 95% of which appear only once. As concerns this clonotype: Its antigen remains unknown.

The sequenced sample was CD4+ T cells from PBMCs. This clonotype was obtained from a human donor with Susac syndrome. The V and J genes are TRBV3-1 and TRBJ2-5; D assignment may be TRBD1 or TRBD2 (6 bases each). This CDR3 is CASSHPTGAKTQYF. DNA for the CDR3: TGTGCCAGCAGCCACCCCACGGGGGCGAAGACCCAGTACTTC.